The 22 T cell receptor beta chains below were found in one sample sequenced in a study of tumor and adjacent non-tumor tissue in lung cancer (dated by TCRdb to the late 2010s). Libraries were built with multiplex PCR. The data were produced on an Illumina HiSeq 2500. Following protocols modified from ARM-PCR, the researchers constructed TCRbeta libraries through three rounds of nested PCR with primers (Table S4). Through fastp at Q25 and MiXCR, TCRdb rebuilt clones from the public reads, retaining in-frame beta chains. Identical CDR3 protein sequences are pooled into one entry, listed with their most common genes and DNA. This sample lists 95,000 to 150,000 distinct CDR3 sequences; 66% were detected once. The ten largest clones add up to over 10% of the sample. RNA was extracted from bulk unsorted tissue and checked for quality with a NanoDrop ND-1000 and an Agilent 2100. What was sequenced was lung tumor tissue. These receptors came from a man under 40 with non-small cell lung cancer.

This clonotype has a single count. The chain uses TRBV20-1 and TRBJ1-5; D call uncertain. Trimming took off 8 bases at V and 0 bases at J, with 14 bases between the two ends. There are 14 residues in the CDR3. Germline CDR1 DFQATT, CDR2 SNEGSKA (reference sequence). The CDR3 region has the DNA TGCAGTACCGAGTCGGGGTATAGCAATCAGCCCCAGCATTTT. It translates to CSTESGYSNQPQHF.

This clonotype showed up just a few times. A read error may produce the germline difference seen at one junction end. This chain connects TRBV10-2 to TRBJ2-3; D is unclear. Per germline, CDR1 WSHSY and CDR2 SAAADI. This CDR3 comprises 11 residues. The CDR3 reads CTSRITDTQYF. The CDR3 DNA is TGCACCAGCAGGATTACAGATACGCAATATTTT.

The chain links TRBV5-1 to TRBJ2-5, with 9 positions matching TRBD2. Trimming took 0 bases from V and 6 from J; bases not matched to a gene: 3. Germline V gives CDR1 SGHRS, CDR2 YFSETQ. CDR3 length: 14 residues. The CDR3 region has the DNA TGCGCCAGCAGCTTGGGAGCTAGCGGGAAGACCCAGTACTTC. Protein product: CASSLGASGKTQYF. Based on the CDR3 plus reference TRBV5-1 and TRBJ2-5, the full variable domain is KAGVTQTPRYLIKTRGQQVTLSCSPISGHRSVSWYQQTPGQGLQFLFEYFSETQRNKGNFPGRFSGRQFSNSRSEMNVSTLELGDSALYLCASSLGASGKTQYFGPGTRLLVL.

At least ten counts were recorded for this clonotype. V gene TRBV4-1 combines with J gene TRBJ1-1, with 8 bases matching TRBD1. The CDR3 is 15 residues long. V gave up 0 bases and J gave up 5 bases; unmatched junction bases: 5. Germline V gene sequence: CDR1 MGHRA, CDR2 YSYEKL. CDR3 protein: CASSQDPTGGTEAFF. The CDR3 nucleotides read TGCGCCAGCAGCCAAGATCCCACAGGGGGTACTGAAGCTTTCTTT.

This clonotype was recorded a few times. A read error may account for a junction end that differs from germline. The V gene is TRBV6-1, the J gene TRBJ2-1; 8 bases fit TRBD1. CDR1 and CDR2 from the germline V gene are MNHNS and SASEGT. The CDR3 spans 14 residues. The CDR3 sequence is CASRDRVWVNEQLF. CDR3 bases: TGTGCCAGCAGGGACAGGGTCTGGGTCAATGAGCAGTTATTC.

On this clonotype: The junction departs from the called germline gene at one end, perhaps through a read error. J is TRBJ2-5 and V is TRBV11-3; D gene ambiguous. Germline V gives CDR1 SGHNT, CDR2 YENEEA. The CDR3 is 15 residues long. CDR3 region: CASSPPAVYQESQYF. CDR3 coding DNA: TGTGCCAGCAGCCCCCCCGCGGTATACCAAGAGTCCCAGTACTTC.

This clonotype was counted ten times or more. The V and J genes are TRBV10-3 and TRBJ1-1, with a tentative D call TRBD1 (5 bases). Germline assignment: CDR1 ENHRY and CDR2 SYGVKD. This CDR3 contains 13 residues. Trimming took off 2 bases at V and 1 base at J, with 5 bases between the two ends. The CDR3 sequence: CAISEGQNTEAFF. The CDR3 region has the DNA TGTGCCATCAGTGAGGGACAGAACACTGAAGCTTTCTTT.

The sample holds one count of this clonotype. The rearrangement links TRBV20-1 to TRBJ2-5; D gene uncertain. The V and J ends lost 2 bases and 13 bases respectively, with 20 bases between them. Per the germline V gene, CDR1 is DFQATT and CDR2 is SNEGSKA (reference sequence). CDR3 size: 13 residues. The CDR3 loop is CSARRQSNLLTYF. The CDR3, as DNA: TGCAGTGCTAGAAGGCAGTCCAACCTACTTACGTACTTC.

This chain links TRBV7-3 with TRBJ2-7; possible D gene TRBD2, 7 bases. Germline V lookup: CDR1 SGHTA, CDR2 FQGTGA. This CDR3 region has 13 residues. The V gene lost 5 bases and the J gene lost 5 bases, with 13 bases spanning the gap. The DNA for the CDR3 is TGTGCCAGCAGCATAAGGGGGGGGCACGAGCAGTACTTC. This codes for CASSIRGGHEQYF.

On this clonotype: Sequence at one end of the junction differs from germline and may be a read error. The chain joins TRBV20-1 to TRBJ2-1; D is unresolved. CDR1 DFQATT and CDR2 SNEGSKA come from the germline V gene (reference sequence). The CDR3 consists of 13 residues. The CDR3: CSAREGLSNEQFF. The CDR3 nucleotides are TGCAGTGCTAGAGAAGGCCTTTCGAATGAGCAGTTTTTC.

On this clonotype: Being one base from a much bigger clone, this may be a read error. The chain employs TRBV29-1 and TRBJ2-1; possibly TRBD1 or TRBD2 for D (6 bases each). The CDR3 length is 14 residues. Germline assignment: CDR1 SQVTM and CDR2 ANQGSEA. Here the CDR3 DNA reads TGCAGCGCCGGAGGGGGGCTTCAATACAATGAGCCGTTCTTC. It specifies CSAGGGLQYNEPFF.

The chain couples TRBV5-4 to TRBJ2-3; D may be TRBD1 (5 bases). Matching the DNA end better, TRBJ1-5 makes the J call doubtful. The CDR3 sequence is 15 residues long. Germline CDR1 reads SGHNT; CDR2 reads YYREEE (reference sequence). CDR3 in DNA: TGTGCCAGCAGCTCGGCGGGACTAGACACAGATACGCAGCATTTT. It is translated as CASSSAGLDTDTQHF.

This clonotype has a handful of counts. Given a much more abundant clone one base away, this may be a read error. The chain employs TRBV4-3 and TRBJ2-4; tentatively, D is TRBD1 (5 bases). CDR3 length: 16 amino acids. Trimming stripped 1 base from V and 7 bases from J, with 17 bases between. Germline lookup yields CDR1 LGHNA and CDR2 YSLEER. CDR3 sequence: CASSQAGPGMYNIQYF. CDR3 DNA sequence: TGCGCCAGCAGCCAAGCGGGTCCAGGGATGTACAACATTCAGTACTTC.

CDR3 nucleotides: TGTGCCAGCAGTTATGAGGGGCTGTATGGCTACACCTTC. Its protein is CASSYEGLYGYTF. The genes are TRBV6-5 and TRBJ1-2, with D maybe TRBD1 (5 bases). Germline V gene sequence: CDR1 MNHEY, CDR2 SVGAGI. V lost 3 bases and J lost 5, with 10 bases in between. This CDR3 is built from 13 residues.

To note about this clonotype: One base away lies a much larger clone, so this may be a sequencing read error. The V call is TRBV20-1, the J call TRBJ2-3; a weak D match, TRBD1 (6 bases). The germline CDR1 and CDR2 sequences are DFQATT and SNEGSKA (reference sequence). This CDR3 comprises 12 residues. This chain's CDR3 is CSAREPTGTQYF. CDR3 coding DNA: TGCAGTGCGAGGGAGCCGACAGGTACGCAGTATTTT.

This clonotype showed up many times. This chain joins TRBV20-1 and TRBJ2-1; no clear D gene. V lost 6 bases and J lost 3, with 9 bases in between. Germline-derived CDR1 and CDR2 are DFQATT and SNEGSKA (reference sequence). CDR3 length: 12 residues. The CDR3 loop reads CSAPTGYNEQFF. CDR3 nucleotide sequence: TGCAGTGCGCCAACTGGCTACAATGAGCAGTTCTTC.

In regard to this clonotype: One end of the junction is discordant with germline, which a read error may explain. DNA for the CDR3: TGCATCGTCGACAGGGGGAACGCGGTGAATGAGGAGTTCTTC. It encodes CIVDRGNAVNEEFF. This chain connects TRBV29-1 to TRBJ2-1, with 9 bases matching TRBD1. This CDR3 contains 14 residues. The germline V gene has CDR1 SQVTM and CDR2 ANQGSEA.

As to this clonotype: The junction shows a germline mismatch at one end, possibly a read error. The gene calls are TRBV4-2 and TRBJ2-1; TRBD2 agrees at 9 bases. The germline gives CDR1 LGHNA, CDR2 YNFKEQ. The CDR3 is 16 residues long. In DNA, the CDR3 is TGTGCTAGCAGCCCTACTCTAGCGGGGTCTTACAATGTGCAGTTCTTC. It is translated as CASSPTLAGSYNVQFF.

Comments on this clonotype: A read error may explain this, as a much larger clone is one base away. The CDR3: CASGYRDRAMNYGYTF. The CDR3 DNA sequence: TGTGCCAGCGGTTACCGGGACAGGGCAATGAACTATGGCTACACCTTC. This sequence joins TRBV6-5 and TRBJ1-2, with 9 bases that match TRBD1. Germline V gives CDR1 MNHEY, CDR2 SVGAGI. The CDR3 contains 16 residues.

CDR3 bases: TGTGCCAGCATGAGGGGGGGACAATACAATGAGCAGTACGTC. Translation gives CASMRGGQYNEQYV. The J gene is TRBJ2-1, the V gene TRBV12-3 or TRBV12-4, with D maybe TRBD2 (7 bases). Matching the DNA end better, TRBJ2-7 makes the J call doubtful. This CDR3 contains 14 residues.

Concerning this clonotype: A much larger clone is a single base away; this may be a read error. The chain joins TRBV10-3 to TRBJ1-5; tentatively, D is TRBD1 (5 bases). The CDR3 consists of 13 residues. Per germline, CDR1 ENHRY and CDR2 SYGVKD. Trimming shortened V by 10 bases and J by 9 bases, and 19 bases separated the two germline ends. In DNA form, the CDR3 reads TGTGCCACAACGCCCCAGGGCATTCGGCCCCAGCATTTT. Protein product: CATTPQGIRPQHF.

This clonotype showed up many times. The genes are TRBV20-1 and TRBJ1-1, with TRBD1 identical over 12 bases. Germline loops: CDR1 DFQATT, CDR2 SNEGSKA (reference sequence). Trimming cost V 5 bases and J 7 bases; bases outside gene matches: 5. The CDR3 is made up of 13 amino acids. The CDR3 sequence is CSARGQGAFEAFF. Written as DNA, the CDR3 is TGCAGTGCTCGGGGACAGGGGGCGTTTGAAGCTTTCTTT.